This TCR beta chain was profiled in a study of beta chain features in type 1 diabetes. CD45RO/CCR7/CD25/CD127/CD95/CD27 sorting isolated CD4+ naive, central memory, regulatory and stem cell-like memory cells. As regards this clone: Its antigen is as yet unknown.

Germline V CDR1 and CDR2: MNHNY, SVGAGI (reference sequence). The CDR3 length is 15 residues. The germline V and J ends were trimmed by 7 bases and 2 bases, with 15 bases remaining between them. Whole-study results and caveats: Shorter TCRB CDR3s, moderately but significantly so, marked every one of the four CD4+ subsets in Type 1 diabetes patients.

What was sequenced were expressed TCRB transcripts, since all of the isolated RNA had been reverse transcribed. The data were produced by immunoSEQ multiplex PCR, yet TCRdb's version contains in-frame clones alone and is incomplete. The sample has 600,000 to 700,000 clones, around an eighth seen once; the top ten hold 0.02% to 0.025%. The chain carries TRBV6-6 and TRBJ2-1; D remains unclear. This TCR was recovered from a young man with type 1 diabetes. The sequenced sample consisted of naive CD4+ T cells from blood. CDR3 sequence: CASNHEGPTYNEQFF. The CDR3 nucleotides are TGTGCCAGCAACCACGAAGGACCCACCTACAATGAGCAGTTCTTC.